This entry lists 10 T cell receptor beta chains sequenced from one sample in a study of shared clonotypes between healthy human individuals. The assay was immunoSEQ multiplex PCR, and TCRdb's table has in-frame clones only and misses some. The data show about 1.5 million clones, with roughly 95% seen just once and 1% to 1.5% held by the top ten. Sequencing input: naive CD4+ T cells sorted from blood. Regarding subset: CD45RA+ positively selected. Receptors originate from a young man in good health.

This rearrangement joins TRBV4-1 to TRBJ2-3; 10 positions match TRBD2. V was clipped by 0 bases and J by 1 base; unmatched bases: 4. The CDR3 is 17 residues long. Germline V CDR1 and CDR2: MGHRA, YSYEKL. The CDR3 DNA reads TGCGCCAGCAGCCAAGATGGAACTAGCGGGGGCACAGATACGCAGTATTTT. Its protein product is CASSQDGTSGGTDTQYF.

V gene TRBV11-2 combines with J gene TRBJ2-1; maybe TRBD2 (6 bases). In germline, CDR1 is SGHAT, CDR2 FQNNGV. The V and J ends lost 1 base and 5 bases respectively, with 21 bases between them. The CDR3 is made up of 18 amino acids. Written as DNA, the CDR3 is TGTGCCAGCAGCTTAGGACGACGAGGCGGGACGGGGAACAATGAGCAGTTCTTC. This translates into CASSLGRRGGTGNNEQFF.

Remarks on this clone: Other DNA sequences in this sample translate to the same CDR3. The chain combines TRBV5-1 with TRBJ1-1, with D possibly TRBD1 on 6 matching bases. The CDR3 contains 14 residues. From germline, CDR1 is SGHRS and CDR2 YFSETQ. Between the trimmed V and J ends, which lost 0 bases and 5 bases, there was a span of 11 bases. The CDR3 spells CASSLAGRGTEAFF. The CDR3 DNA is TGCGCCAGCAGCTTGGCCGGGAGGGGGACTGAAGCTTTCTTT. Variable domain in full (rest from reference TRBV5-1 and TRBJ1-1): KAGVTQTPRYLIKTRGQQVTLSCSPISGHRSVSWYQQTPGQGLQFLFEYFSETQRNKGNFPGRFSGRQFSNSRSEMNVSTLELGDSALYLCASSLAGRGTEAFFGQGTRLTVV.

About this clone itself: The same CDR3 can be traced to other DNA sequences in this sample. The chain is built from TRBV5-1 and TRBJ2-2, with unresolved D. Trimming took off 0 bases at V and 5 bases at J, with 8 bases between the two ends. This CDR3 is 14 amino acids long. CDR1 is SGHRS and CDR2 is YFSETQ in the germline V gene. The CDR3 protein is CASSLVPDTGELFF. The CDR3 DNA is TGCGCCAGCAGCTTGGTTCCCGATACCGGGGAGCTGTTTTTT.

The chain joins TRBV7-2 to TRBJ1-3; 7 bases line up with TRBD1. The V segment lost 4 bases and the J segment 4 bases; nucleotides outside the gene matches: 4. CDR3 length equals 14 residues. Germline CDR1 SGHTA, CDR2 FQGNSA. The CDR3 DNA sequence: TGTGCCAGCAGCTCCCAGGGGGGAGGAAACACCATATATTTT. This gives the protein CASSSQGGGNTIYF.

V gene TRBV18 combines with J gene TRBJ1-2; no firm D call. The germline V and J ends were trimmed by 2 bases and 2 bases, with 12 bases remaining between them. The CDR3 loop spans 15 amino acids. The germline V gene has CDR1 KGHSH and CDR2 LQKENI. The CDR3 DNA reads as TGTGCCAGCTCACCAGAGATAGGGCACAACTATGGCTACACCTTC. Residues: CASSPEIGHNYGYTF.

The CDR3 loop reads CASSKDVGYNEQFF. The DNA of the CDR3 is TGTGCCAGCAGTAAGGATGTTGGCTACAATGAGCAGTTCTTC. V and J are TRBV2 and TRBJ2-1, with unresolved D. This CDR3 spans 14 amino acids. The V gene lost 5 bases and the J gene lost 3 bases, with 11 bases spanning the gap. CDR1 SNHLY and CDR2 FYNNEI come from the germline V gene. Variable domain in full (rest from reference TRBV2 and TRBJ2-1): EPEVTQTPSHQVTQMGQEVILRCVPISNHLYFYWYRQILGQKVEFLVSFYNNEISEKSEIFDDQFSVERPDGSNFTLKIRSTKLEDSAMYFCASSKDVGYNEQFFGPGTRLTVL.

The chain has TRBV11-2 and TRBJ2-1, with D perhaps TRBD2 (5 bases). Germline V lookup: CDR1 SGHAT, CDR2 FQNNGV. The CDR3 contains 12 residues. Trimming took 5 bases from V and 15 from J, leaving 17 bases between them. The CDR3 DNA reads TGTGCCAGCAGCCCTACTCCGAGAGGAGGGTTCTTC. It yields the protein CASSPTPRGGFF.

The chain employs TRBV9 and TRBJ2-5; 7 nucleotides align to TRBD2. The germline gives CDR1 SGDLS, CDR2 YYNGEE. The CDR3 spans 14 residues. After removal of 0 bases from V and 7 bases from J, the junction contained 6 bases not matched to a gene. The CDR3 bases are TGTGCCAGCAGCGTAGATCCTAGCGGCGGGACCCAGTACTTC. Residues: CASSVDPSGGTQYF.

The chain joins TRBV2 to TRBJ2-1; 8 nucleotides agree with TRBD2. The trim removed 7 bases at V and 6 bases at J, leaving 11 bases unmatched. Germline CDR1 and CDR2: SNHLY and FYNNEI. The CDR3 extends over 15 amino acids. The CDR3 region has the DNA TGTGCCAGCATCCTTAGCGGGGCCCCCTTCAATGAGCAGTTCTTC. This sequence encodes CASILSGAPFNEQFF.